The source of this TCR beta chain is a study of T cell responses to AZD1222 COVID-19 vaccine. Method: immunoSEQ multiplex PCR; TCRdb's copy keeps in-frame clones and lacks some. The sample lists around 4,400 clones, about 89% occurring once. This CDR3 is built from 12 residues. Trimming shortened V by 2 bases and J by 6 bases, and 4 bases separated the two germline ends. This specimen was peripheral blood, taken 28 days after the second AZD1222 dose. The chain is built from TRBV12-3 or TRBV12-4 and TRBJ2-2; D remains ambiguous. The TCR sequence derives from an adult who received the AZD1222 COVID-19 vaccine. The CDR3 loop is CASSLTSGELFF. For the CDR3, the DNA is TGTGCCAGCAGTTTAACTTCCGGGGAGCTGTTTTTT.